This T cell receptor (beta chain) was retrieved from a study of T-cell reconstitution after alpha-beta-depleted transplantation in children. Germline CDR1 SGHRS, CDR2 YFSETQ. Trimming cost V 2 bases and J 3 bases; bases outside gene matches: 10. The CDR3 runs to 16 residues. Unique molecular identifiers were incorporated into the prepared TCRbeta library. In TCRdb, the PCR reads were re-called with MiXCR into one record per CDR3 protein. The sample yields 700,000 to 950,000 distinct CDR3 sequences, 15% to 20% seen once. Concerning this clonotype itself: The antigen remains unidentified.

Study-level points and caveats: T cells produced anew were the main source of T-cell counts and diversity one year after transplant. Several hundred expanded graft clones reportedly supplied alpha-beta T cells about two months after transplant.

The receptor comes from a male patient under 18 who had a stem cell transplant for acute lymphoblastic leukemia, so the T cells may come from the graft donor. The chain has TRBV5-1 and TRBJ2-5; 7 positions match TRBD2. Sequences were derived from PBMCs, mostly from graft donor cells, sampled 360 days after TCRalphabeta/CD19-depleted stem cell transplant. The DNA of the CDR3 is TGCGCCAGCAGCTTTTGGGGGAGGGACCTGGAAGAGACCCAGTACTTC. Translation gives CASSFWGRDLEETQYF. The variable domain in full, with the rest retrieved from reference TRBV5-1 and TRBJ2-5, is KAGVTQTPRYLIKTRGQQVTLSCSPISGHRSVSWYQQTPGQGLQFLFEYFSETQRNKGNFPGRFSGRQFSNSRSEMNVSTLELGDSALYLCASSFWGRDLEETQYFGPGTRLLVL.